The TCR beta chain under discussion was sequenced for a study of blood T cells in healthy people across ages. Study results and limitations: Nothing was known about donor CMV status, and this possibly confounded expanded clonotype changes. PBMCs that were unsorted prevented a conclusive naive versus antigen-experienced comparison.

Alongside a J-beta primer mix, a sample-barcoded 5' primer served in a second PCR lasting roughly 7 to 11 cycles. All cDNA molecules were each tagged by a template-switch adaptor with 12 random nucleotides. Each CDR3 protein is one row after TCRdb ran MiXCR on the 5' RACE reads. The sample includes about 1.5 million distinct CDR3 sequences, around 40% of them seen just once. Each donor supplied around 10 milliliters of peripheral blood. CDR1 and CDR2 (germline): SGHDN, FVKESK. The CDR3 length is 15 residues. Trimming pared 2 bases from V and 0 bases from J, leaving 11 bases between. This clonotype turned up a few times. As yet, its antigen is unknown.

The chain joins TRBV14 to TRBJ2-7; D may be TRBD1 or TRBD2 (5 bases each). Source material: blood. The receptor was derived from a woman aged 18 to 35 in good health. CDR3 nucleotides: TGTGCCAGCAGCCAACAGCTCGGGACCTCCTACGAGCAGTACTTC. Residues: CASSQQLGTSYEQYF.